This is a list of T cell receptor beta chains from one sample in a study of shared clonotypes between healthy human individuals. Generated by immunoSEQ multiplex PCR, the TCRdb table keeps only in-frame clones and is missing some. The sample records about 800,000 clones, around 96% being singletons. The sequenced sample was naive CD8+ T cells sorted from blood. The receptors shown here come from a man aged 25-40 years in good health. Each CDR3 is given with its conserved first and last residue. Size tells how often a clone was seen (once, few, many) or the class of an expanded clone, and some rows leave it out.

abundance	v_gene	CDR3aa
.	TRBV19	CASSIARNTEAFF
.	TRBV19	CASSPSQGYPYEQYF
.	TRBV9	CASSLGTRAYEQYF
.	TRBV2	CASTQGLRDEQYF
.	TRBV21-1	CASRGPMGQETDTQYF
.	TRBV12-5	CASGSGSSYNEQFF
few	TRBV6-1	CASSVGTSGLSSYNEQFF
.	TRBV10-1	CASSVGQTYEQYF
.	TRBV6-5	CASTPFDGTQETQYF
.	TRBV7-9	CASSWTSVRDTQYF
.	TRBV28	CASSPSEVPSETQYF
.	TRBV29-1	CSVEDGAGGETQYF
.	TRBV6-5	CASSSGLAGGDEQFF
.	TRBV4-3	CASSLLPSGRDEQFF
.	TRBV7-9	CASSLAAGEQFF
.	TRBV29-1	CSVEDPQGARTDTQYF
.	TRBV12-2	CASRSDNFYYGYTF
.	TRBV10-2	CASSNLAGTAQETQYF
.	TRBV5-1	CASRDYQSRASGNTIYF
.	TRBV7-9	CASSPQGYYEQYF
.	TRBV7-9	CASSLDREELSYGYTF
.	TRBV6-5	CASSYGPRSGNQPQHF
.	TRBV2	CASSDWKASNQPQHF
.	TRBV15	CATSRDPLPQGRANTGELFF
.	TRBV14	CASSQAQNLDALDYGYTF
.	TRBV6-5	CASSPRLGADTQYF
.	TRBV4-1	CASMLEGPAQDTQYF
.	TRBV21-1	CASSKEAAPWGRPSYEQYF
.	TRBV28	CASSFPAPGTGVWSGSSYNEQFF
.	TRBV7-9	CASSLGVEVAKNIQYF
.	TRBV5-4	CASSLKGHEQFF
.	TRBV6-5	CASRRSGALRDYTF
.	TRBV14	CASSQDHLEQYF
once	TRBV10-3	CAISESTGLGGQPQHF
.	TRBV13	CASSLAAGAAGELFF
.	TRBV14	CASSRFDSEAFF
.	TRBV18	CASSPATGSNQPQHF
.	TRBV19	CASTPGGWSDTQYF
.	TRBV28	CASSTDRAGGDTEAFF